This T cell receptor beta chain is drawn from a study of T cells in Graves' hyperthyroidism and ophthalmopathy. Study findings and constraints: Before onset, by a median of approximately 5.9 months, the model predicted ophthalmopathy.

This clonotype has at least ten counts. Its target is unknown. Patients with ophthalmopathy all had a Clinical Activity Score of at least 3, a NOSPECS grade of at least 4 and duration under 3 months. For the diagnoses, clinical symptoms, serum thyroxine and TRAb, thyroid ultrasound and orbital computed tomography were used. An approximately 10 ml volume of fresh peripheral blood provided the PBMCs. Germline V CDR1 and CDR2: SEHNR, FQNEAQ (reference sequence). This CDR3 is built from 14 residues. With 10 bases clipped from V and 0 bases from J, the junction kept 7 bases outside the gene matches. From RNA transcripts, TCR beta CDR3 regions were amplified. The HTBI primer set drove a first-round RT-PCR of the TCR CDR3. TCRdb re-called the multiplex PCR reads through MiXCR, storing one row per CDR3 protein. Of 500,000 to 650,000 distinct CDR3 sequences listed, about 14% are singletons.

The sequencing sample was made of blood. This TCR was sampled from a woman in her forties or fifties with Graves' ophthalmopathy. The rearrangement joins TRBV7-9 to TRBJ1-1; 8 nucleotides align to TRBD1. The DNA of the CDR3 is TGTGCCAAAACTCGACAGGGGCTGAACACTGAAGCTTTCTTT. Its protein product is CAKTRQGLNTEAFF.